This T cell receptor beta chain was recorded in a study of cytomegalovirus exposure and HLA in healthy donors. Across the whole study: An early data release held approximately 85 million unique TCRs from HLA-typed donors.

This CDR3 comprises 13 residues. J was trimmed by 4 bases and V by 7 bases; bases with no gene match: 6. The germline CDR1 and CDR2 sequences are MNHNS and SASEGT. About this clone: Its matching antigen is unknown.

Study-wide findings and caveats: Later on, a genetic analysis was performed. It linked a missense variant in DCLRE1C with V- and J-gene trimming of TCR beta. CMV antigen specificity was confirmed in vitro for a few CMV-associated chains.

The PCR ran on 60 Vbeta and 13 Jbeta primers. Using immunoSEQ multiplex PCR, the repertoire was profiled, and TCRdb retains in-frame clones only, with some absent. The table shows approximately 140,000 clones, with less than 85% occurring only once. The chain uses TRBV6-1 and TRBJ2-7, with 8 positions matching TRBD2. The sample comprised PBMCs. The receptor's source is a woman between 50 and 59 years old in good health and CMV-seropositive. CDR3 DNA sequence: TGTGCCAGCACCAAAGGACTAGCTTACGAGCAGTACTTC. This gives the protein CASTKGLAYEQYF.